This T cell receptor beta chain is from a study of blood T cells in healthy people across ages. A second PCR of 7 to 11 cycles used a sample-barcoded 5' primer and a J-beta primer mix. Each CDR3 protein gets one entry after TCRdb re-called the 5' RACE reads with MiXCR. The profile covers some 1.5 million distinct CDR3 sequences, with about 28% appearing a single time and more than 6% taken by the ten largest. This clonotype was counted only a few times. The receptor was isolated from a woman in her twenties or thirties in good health. The specimen sequenced was blood.

The CDR3: CAISEEVGKGETQYF. The CDR3 nucleotides read TGTGCCATCAGTGAGGAGGTGGGGAAGGGAGAGACCCAGTACTTC. This rearrangement joins TRBV10-3 to TRBJ2-5; unclear D gene. Trimming removed 2 bases from V and 4 bases from J, with 14 bases in between. The CDR3 has 15 amino acids. The germline V gene has CDR1 ENHRY and CDR2 SYGVKD.